This T cell receptor (beta chain) emerged from a study of T cells in Graves' hyperthyroidism and ophthalmopathy. Amplified TCR beta CDR3 regions derived from RNA transcripts. HTBI primers drove first-round RT-PCR of the TCR CDR3. TCRdb called the multiplex PCR reads again in MiXCR, with one record for every CDR3 protein. The profile shows 540,000 or so distinct CDR3 sequences, 46% of them singletons. Concerning this clonotype: This may arise from a read error, as a much more abundant clone is one base away.

The CDR3 runs to 18 residues. The germline gives CDR1 ENHRY, CDR2 SYGVKD. Trimming cost V 6 bases and J 0 bases; bases outside gene matches: 14. The clonotype comes from an adult woman with Graves' disease, either hyperthyroidism or ophthalmopathy (not recorded which). Sample: peripheral blood or thyroid tissue (not recorded which). The rearrangement joins TRBV10-3 to TRBJ2-7, with 10 bases that match TRBD2. CDR3 protein: CAISNRGLAQGGSYEQYF. The CDR3 DNA reads as TGTGCCATCAGCAATCGGGGACTAGCGCAAGGGGGCTCCTACGAGCAGTACTTC.